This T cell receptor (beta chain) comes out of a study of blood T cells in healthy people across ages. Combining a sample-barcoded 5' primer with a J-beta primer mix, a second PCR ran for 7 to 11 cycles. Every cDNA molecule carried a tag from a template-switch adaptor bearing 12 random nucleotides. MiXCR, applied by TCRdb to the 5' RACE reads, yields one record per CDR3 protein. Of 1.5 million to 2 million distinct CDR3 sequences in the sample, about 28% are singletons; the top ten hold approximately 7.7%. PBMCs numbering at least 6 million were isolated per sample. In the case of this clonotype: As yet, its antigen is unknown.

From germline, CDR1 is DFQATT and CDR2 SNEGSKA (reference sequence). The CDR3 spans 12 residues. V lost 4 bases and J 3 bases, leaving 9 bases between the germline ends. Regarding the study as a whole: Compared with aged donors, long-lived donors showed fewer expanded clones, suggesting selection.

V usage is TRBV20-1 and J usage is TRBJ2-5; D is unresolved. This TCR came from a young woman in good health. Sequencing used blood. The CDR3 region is CSATRTEETQYF. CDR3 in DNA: TGCAGTGCTACCCGGACGGAAGAGACCCAGTACTTC.